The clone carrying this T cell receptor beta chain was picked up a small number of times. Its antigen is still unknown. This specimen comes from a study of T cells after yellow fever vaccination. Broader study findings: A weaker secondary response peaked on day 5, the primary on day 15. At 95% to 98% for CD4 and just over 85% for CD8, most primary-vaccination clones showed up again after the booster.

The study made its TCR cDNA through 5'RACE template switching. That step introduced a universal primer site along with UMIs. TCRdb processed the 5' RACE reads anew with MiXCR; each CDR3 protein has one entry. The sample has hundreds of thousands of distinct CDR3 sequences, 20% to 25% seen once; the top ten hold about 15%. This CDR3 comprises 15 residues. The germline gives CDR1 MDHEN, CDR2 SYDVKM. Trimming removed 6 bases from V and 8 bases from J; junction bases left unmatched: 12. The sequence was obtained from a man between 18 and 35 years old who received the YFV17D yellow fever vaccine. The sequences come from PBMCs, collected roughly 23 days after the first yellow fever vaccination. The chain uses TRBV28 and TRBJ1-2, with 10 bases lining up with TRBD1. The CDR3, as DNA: TGTGCCAGCAGCTCACCTGGGACAGGGGCGAGAGGCTACACCTTC. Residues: CASSSPGTGARGYTF.